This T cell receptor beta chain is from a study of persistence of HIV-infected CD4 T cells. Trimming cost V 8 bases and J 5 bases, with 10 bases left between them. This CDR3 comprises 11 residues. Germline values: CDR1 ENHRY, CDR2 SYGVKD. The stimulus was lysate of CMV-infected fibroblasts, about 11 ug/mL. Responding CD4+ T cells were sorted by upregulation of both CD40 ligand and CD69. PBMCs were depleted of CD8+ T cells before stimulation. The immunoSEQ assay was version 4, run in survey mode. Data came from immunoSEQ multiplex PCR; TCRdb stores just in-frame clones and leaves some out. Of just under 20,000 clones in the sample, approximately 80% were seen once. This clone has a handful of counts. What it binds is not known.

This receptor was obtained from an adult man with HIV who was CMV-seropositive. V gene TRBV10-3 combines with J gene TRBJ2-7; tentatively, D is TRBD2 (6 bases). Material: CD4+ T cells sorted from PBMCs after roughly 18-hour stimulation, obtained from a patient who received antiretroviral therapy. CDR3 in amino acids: CAIGGTNEQYF. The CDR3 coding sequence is TGTGCCATCGGGGGGACCAACGAGCAGTACTTC.